These T cell receptor beta chains were read from a single sample in a study of blood T cell repertoires in COVID-19. The table came from immunoSEQ multiplex PCR; TCRdb's copy has only in-frame clones and leaves some out. Of 35,000 to 45,000 clones listed, roughly 84% are singletons. Sequences were obtained from peripheral blood. The receptors were sampled from a man between 65 and 80 years old with active COVID-19. CDR3s include the opening cysteine and the closing phenylalanine or tryptophan. A D gene is named only where the DNA matches it firmly. A clone size is listed for some rows: how often the clone was seen (once, few, many), or a class if it is expanded.

d_call clone_size j_call v_call cdr3_nt cdr3_aa
TRBD1 . TRBJ2-1 TRBV19 TGTGCCAGTGATTCCGGGACAGGGGGATACAATGAGCAGTTCTTC CASDSGTGGYNEQFF
. once TRBJ1-2 TRBV9 TGTGCCAGCAGCGTAGCTATGGGGGGTGAGGACTATGGCTACACCTTC CASSVAMGGEDYGYTF
. . TRBJ1-5 TRBV7-9 TGTGCCAGCAGCTTAGTCGGGGGAAGCAATCAGCCCCAGCATTTT CASSLVGGSNQPQHF
. . TRBJ2-5 TRBV24-1 TGTGCCACCAGTGATTCGGGCAGGGGCCTAGGTCAGACCCAGTACTTC CATSDSGRGLGQTQYF
TRBD1 . TRBJ1-4 TRBV19 TGTGCCAGTAGGGCCTTGACAGGGGGCAATGAAAAACTGTTTTTT CASRALTGGNEKLFF
TRBD2 . TRBJ2-1 TRBV15 TGTGCCACCAGCGGCGGGGGGGCGGGACGGTTCTACAATGAGCAGTTCTTC CATSGGGAGRFYNEQFF
. . TRBJ2-1 TRBV15 TGTGCCACCAGCAGAGGACAGAGCTACAATGAGCAGTTCTTC CATSRGQSYNEQFF
. . TRBJ1-1 TRBV6-2/TRBV6-3 TGTGCCAGCAGTTTCTTAGGGGGTCGCACTGAAGCTTTCTTT CASSFLGGRTEAFF
TRBD2 . TRBJ2-7 TRBV5-4 TGTGCCAGCAGCCCGGGACTAGCGGGAGTCATGTGGTACTTC CASSPGLAGVMWYF
. . TRBJ2-1 TRBV28 TGTGCCAGCAGTTGGACGACAGGTTACAATGAGCAGTTCTTC CASSWTTGYNEQFF
. . TRBJ2-4 TRBV18 TGTGCCAGCTCACCACCGTCAGGGGTGGGAAACATTCAGTACTTC CASSPPSGVGNIQYF
. . TRBJ2-3 TRBV27 TGTGCCAGCAGTTTATCGCGGCTACATACGCAGTATTTT CASSLSRLHTQYF
. . TRBJ2-3 TRBV4-1 TGCGCCAGCAGCCAAGATCGTTTAGTGAAGGATACGCAGTATTTT CASSQDRLVKDTQYF
. . TRBJ2-3 TRBV7-9 TGTGCCAGCAGCTTAGACGTAGGGGGGCAGTATTTT CASSLDVGGQYF
. . TRBJ1-6 TRBV30 TGTGCCTGGAGTGGGCAGGAATATTCACCCCTCCACTTT CAWSGQEYSPLHF
. . TRBJ2-7 TRBV10-3 TGTGCCATCAGAACCGGGACACCGAGCTCCTACGAGCAGTACTTC CAIRTGTPSSYEQYF
. . TRBJ1-1 TRBV11-2 TGTGCCAGCAGCGTAAATCGGGATTTCGAAGCTTTCTTT CASSVNRDFEAFF
. . TRBJ2-1 TRBV18 TGTGCCAGCTCACACGGAGGGGGGGCGGTAAAAAATGAGCAGTTCTTC CASSHGGGAVKNEQFF
. . TRBJ2-7 TRBV27 TGTGCCAGCAGTCCCTTCTCGACGGCGACTATTGTCTACGAGCAGTACTTC CASSPFSTATIVYEQYF
. . TRBJ1-4 TRBV5-1 TGCGCCAGCAGCTTGAGGGGAGGAGAAGAAAAACTGTTTTTT CASSLRGGEEKLFF
. . TRBJ1-2 TRBV6-5 TGTGCCAGCAGTTACTCGAGTGTCACTAACTATGGCTACACCTTC CASSYSSVTNYGYTF
TRBD1 . TRBJ2-4 TRBV29-1 TGCAGCCCCACCATTTCACCAGGGGGCCGAGGAAACATTCAGTACTTC CSPTISPGGRGNIQYF
TRBD2 . TRBJ2-5 TRBV24-1 TGTGCCTCCTCACCGAGCGGGGGAGGCCAAGAGACCCAGTACTTC CASSPSGGGQETQYF
. . TRBJ2-5 TRBV2 TGTGCCAGCAGTGACCAGGGTCTAGAGACCCAGTACTTC CASSDQGLETQYF
. . TRBJ1-1 TRBV5-1 TGCGCCAGCAGCTCAGACCCCCGGGGCACTGAAGCTTTCTTT CASSSDPRGTEAFF
. . TRBJ1-1 TRBV5-1 TGCGCCAGCAATTTAAACAACCTGAACACTGAAGCTTTCTTT CASNLNNLNTEAFF
. . TRBJ2-4 TRBV27 TGTGCCAGCAGCCGTACCCCACCAGAGGCCGGGAGACGATTGGAAAACATTCAGTACTTC CASSRTPPEAGRRLENIQYF
TRBD1 . TRBJ1-1 TRBV9 TGTGCCAGCAGCCCGCGTAGGGGGCGATTATGGAACACTGAAGCTTTCTTT CASSPRRGRLWNTEAFF
TRBD1 few TRBJ2-1 TRBV6-6 TGTGCCAGCTCTGGGACAGGGGCACGCGGTGAGCAGTTCTTC CASSGTGARGEQFF
. . TRBJ2-5 TRBV28 TGTGCCAGCAAGAGGGGAGGACAAGAGACCCAGTACTTC CASKRGGQETQYF
. few TRBJ1-5 TRBV7-9 TGTGCCAGCAGCTTATCGGGAGGTGACTCCCAGCATTTT CASSLSGGDSQHF
. . TRBJ1-2 TRBV19 TGTGCCAGTAGTGCCAATCAGGGCTATGGCTACACCTTC CASSANQGYGYTF
. . TRBJ2-3 TRBV5-5 TGTGCCAGCAGCTTGGGATCTGCGGGCATGACAGATACGCAGTATTTT CASSLGSAGMTDTQYF
. . TRBJ2-5 TRBV18 TGTGCCAGCTCACCCCGGCGGGGAGAGACCCAGTACTTC CASSPRRGETQYF
. few TRBJ2-7 TRBV7-7 TGTGCCAGCAGCTTAGGGCAGGGTGACGAGCAGTACTTC CASSLGQGDEQYF
. . TRBJ2-7 TRBV7-2 TGTGCCAGCAGCTCACAGGGATACTACGAGCAGTACTTC CASSSQGYYEQYF
. . TRBJ1-6 TRBV25-1 TGTGCCAGCAGTAGAGGGTCTTATTCACCCCTCCACTTT CASSRGSYSPLHF
TRBD1 . TRBJ1-6 TRBV6-5 TGTGCCAGCAGTTTGGACAGGGGGAATTCACCCCTCCACTTT CASSLDRGNSPLHF
TRBD2 . TRBJ2-7 TRBV4-1 TGCGCCAGCAGCCCCTCGGGACTAGCGGGAGCCTCCGAGCAGTACTTC CASSPSGLAGASEQYF
. . TRBJ2-5 TRBV2 TGTGCCAGCAGTTCACAAAAGTACCAAGAGACCCAGTACTTC CASSSQKYQETQYF
TRBD1 . TRBJ1-5 TRBV19 TGTGCCAGTAACAGGGGTGTTCAGCCCCAGCATTTT CASNRGVQPQHF
TRBD1 . TRBJ2-7 TRBV6-2/TRBV6-3 TGTGCCAGCAGTTACTCGAGAAGAGTTATCCAGGGACAGGGGAATTACGAGCAGTACTTC CASSYSRRVIQGQGNYEQYF
TRBD1 . TRBJ2-1 TRBV13 TGTGCCAGCAGCTTAGGTTTACAGGGGGTGCATGAGCAGTTCTTC CASSLGLQGVHEQFF
TRBD1 . TRBJ1-5 TRBV6-5 TGTGCCAGCAGTCTACAGGGGAATCAGCCCCAGCATTTT CASSLQGNQPQHF
TRBD1 . TRBJ2-2 TRBV2 TGTGCCAGCCGGGACAGGGGAACCGGGGAGCTGTTTTTT CASRDRGTGELFF
. . TRBJ2-5 TRBV5-1 TGCGCCAGCAGCTTGCTGTTGGGCCGAGAGACCCAGTACTTC CASSLLLGRETQYF
. . TRBJ1-5 TRBV6-1 TGTGCCAGCAGTGAATCATTCAGGATCCGTAGCAATCAGCCCCAGCATTTT CASSESFRIRSNQPQHF
TRBD2 . TRBJ2-5 TRBV7-7 TGTGCTAGCAGCTTTGGCGGGGGAGCCGGTGGGGAGACCCAGTACTTC CASSFGGGAGGETQYF
. few TRBJ2-7 TRBV7-9 TGTGCCAGCAGCCCGTTTTTCCCCGGGGAGCAGTACTTC CASSPFFPGEQYF
. . TRBJ1-1 TRBV3-1/TRBV3-2 TGTGCCAGCAGCCAAGGAGCCTTAGAGGGAACGGACACTGAAGCTTTCTTT CASSQGALEGTDTEAFF
TRBD2 once TRBJ2-5 TRBV11-2 TGTGCCAGCAGTTTCGCGGGGGGACAAGAGACCCAGTACTTC CASSFAGGQETQYF
TRBD1 . TRBJ1-2 TRBV5-4 TGTGCCAGCAGCTCTGGGACAGACTATGGCTACACCTTC CASSSGTDYGYTF
. once TRBJ2-4 TRBV4-1 TGCGCCAGCAGCCAAGAGAGAGGACTAGCCAAAAACATTCAGTACTTC CASSQERGLAKNIQYF
TRBD1 few TRBJ2-2 TRBV11-1 TGTGCCAGCAGCCGGGACAGGAACACCGGGGAGCTGTTTTTT CASSRDRNTGELFF
TRBD2 . TRBJ2-2 TRBV7-9 TGTGCCAGCAGCTTCGTACCGGGACTAGTCACCGGGGAGCTGTTTTTT CASSFVPGLVTGELFF
. few TRBJ1-6 TRBV28 TGTGCCAGCTTCGGAAGGGGGAATTCACCCCTCCACTTT CASFGRGNSPLHF
. . TRBJ2-5 TRBV7-2 TGTGCCAGCAGCTACGGGGGGCGCCAAGAGACCCAGTACTTC CASSYGGRQETQYF